This T cell receptor (beta chain) was identified during a study of T cells after yellow fever vaccination. Study context: Any fraction with a low cell number was prepared using SMART-Seq v4 Ultra Low Input. Study results and limitations: Abundant clonotypes (contaminants from the bulk population) could be present in FACS-sorted repertoires.

Regarding this clonotype: Antigen unknown. The junction departs from the called germline gene at one end, perhaps through a read error.

The CDR3 spans 14 residues. Germline V gene sequence: CDR1 SGHNT, CDR2 YENEEA. TCRdb analysed the 5' RACE reads with MiXCR anew, one entry per CDR3 protein. Here the sample spans some 400,000 distinct CDR3 sequences, 6.2% being singletons. The receptor was isolated from a man aged 30 to 45 who received the YFV17D yellow fever vaccine. V gene TRBV11-3 combines with J gene TRBJ2-1; 7 positions match TRBD2. Here the sequenced sample was PBMCs, taken 5 days after the yellow fever booster vaccination. Here the CDR3 reads CASSLDSRGGSPKF. The CDR3 bases are TGTGCCAGCAGCTTAGATTCCCGTGGCGGGAGTCCAAAATTC. Variable domain in full (rest from reference TRBV11-3 and TRBJ2-1): EAGVVQSPRYKIIEKKQPVAFWCNPISGHNTLYWYLQNLGQGPELLIRYENEEAVDDSQLPKDRFSAERLKGVDSTLKIQPAELGDSAVYLCASSLDSRGGSPKFGPGTRLTVL.